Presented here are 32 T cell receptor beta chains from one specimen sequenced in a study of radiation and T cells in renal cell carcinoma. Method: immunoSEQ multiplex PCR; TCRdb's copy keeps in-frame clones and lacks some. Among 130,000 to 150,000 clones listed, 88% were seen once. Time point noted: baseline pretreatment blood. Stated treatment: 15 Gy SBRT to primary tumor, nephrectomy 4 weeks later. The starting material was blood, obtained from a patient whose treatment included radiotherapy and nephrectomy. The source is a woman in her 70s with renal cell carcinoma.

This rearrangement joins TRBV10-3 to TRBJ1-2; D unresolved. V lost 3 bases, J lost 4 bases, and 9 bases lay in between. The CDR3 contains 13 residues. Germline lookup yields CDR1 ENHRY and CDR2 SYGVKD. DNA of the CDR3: TGTGCCATCAGTGACAGACCTTTCTATGGCTACACCTTC. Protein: CAISDRPFYGYTF.

This chain's CDR3 is CASRPQGAYEQYF. The DNA for the CDR3 is TGCGCCAGCCGCCCGCAGGGGGCGTACGAGCAGTACTTC. This chain links TRBV5-1 with TRBJ2-7; 8 positions agree with TRBD1. The junction had 7 bases not matched to a gene; V was cut back by 7 bases and J by 4 bases. The CDR3 is made up of 13 amino acids. Germline CDR1 is SGHRS and CDR2 is YFSETQ.

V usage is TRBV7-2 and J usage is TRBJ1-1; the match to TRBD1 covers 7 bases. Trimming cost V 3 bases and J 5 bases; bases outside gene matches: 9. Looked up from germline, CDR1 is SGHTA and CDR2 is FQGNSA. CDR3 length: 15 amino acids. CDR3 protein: CASSFLGRGRTEAFF. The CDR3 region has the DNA TGTGCCAGCAGCTTCCTGGGGAGGGGGCGAACTGAAGCTTTCTTT. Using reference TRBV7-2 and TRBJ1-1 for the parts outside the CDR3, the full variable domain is GAGVSQSPSNKVTEKGKDVELRCDPISGHTALYWYRQSLGQGLEFLIYFQGNSAPDKSGLPSDRFSAERTGGSVSTLTIQRTQQEDSAVYLCASSFLGRGRTEAFFGQGTRLTVV.

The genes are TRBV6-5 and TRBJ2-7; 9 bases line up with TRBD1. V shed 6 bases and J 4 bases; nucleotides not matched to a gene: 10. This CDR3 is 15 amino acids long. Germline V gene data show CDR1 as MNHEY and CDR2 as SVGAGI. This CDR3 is CASSTPRGQGYEQYF. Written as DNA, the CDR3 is TGTGCCAGCAGCACCCCCCGGGGACAGGGTTACGAGCAGTACTTC.

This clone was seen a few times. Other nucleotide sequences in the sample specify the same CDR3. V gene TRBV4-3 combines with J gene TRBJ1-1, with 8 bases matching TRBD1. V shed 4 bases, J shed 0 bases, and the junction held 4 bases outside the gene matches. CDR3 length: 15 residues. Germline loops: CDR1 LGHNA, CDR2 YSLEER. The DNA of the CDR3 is TGCGCCAGCAGCCGAGGGACAGGAATGAACACTGAAGCTTTCTTT. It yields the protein CASSRGTGMNTEAFF.

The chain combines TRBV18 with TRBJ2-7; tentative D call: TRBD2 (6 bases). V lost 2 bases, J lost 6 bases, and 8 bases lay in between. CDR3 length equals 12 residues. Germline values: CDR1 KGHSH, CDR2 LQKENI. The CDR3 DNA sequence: TGTGCCAGCTCACCAACTAGCAGCGAGCAGTACTTC. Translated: CASSPTSSEQYF.

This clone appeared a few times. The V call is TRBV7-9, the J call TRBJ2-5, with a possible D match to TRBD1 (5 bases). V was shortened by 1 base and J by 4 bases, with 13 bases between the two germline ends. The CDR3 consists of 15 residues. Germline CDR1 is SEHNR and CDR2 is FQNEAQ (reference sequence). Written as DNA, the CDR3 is TGTGCCAGCAGCTTAGGTGTCAGGGTAGGAGAGACCCAGTACTTC. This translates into CASSLGVRVGETQYF.

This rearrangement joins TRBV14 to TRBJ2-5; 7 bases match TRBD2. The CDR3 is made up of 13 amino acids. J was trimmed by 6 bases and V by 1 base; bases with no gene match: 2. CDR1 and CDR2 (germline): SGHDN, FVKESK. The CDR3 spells CASSQAGTKTQYF. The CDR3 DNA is TGTGCCAGCAGCCAAGCGGGGACTAAGACCCAGTACTTC.

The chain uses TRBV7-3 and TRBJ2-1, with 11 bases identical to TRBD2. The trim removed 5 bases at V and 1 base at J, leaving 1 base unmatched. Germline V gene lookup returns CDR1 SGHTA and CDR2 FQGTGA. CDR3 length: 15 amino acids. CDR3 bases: TGTGCCAGCAGCCCTAGCGGGGGGTCCTACAATGAGCAGTTCTTC. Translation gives CASSPSGGSYNEQFF.

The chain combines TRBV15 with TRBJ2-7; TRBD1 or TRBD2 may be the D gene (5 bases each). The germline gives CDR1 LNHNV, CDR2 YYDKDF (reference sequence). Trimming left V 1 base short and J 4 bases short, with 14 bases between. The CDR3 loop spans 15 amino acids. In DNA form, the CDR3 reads TGTGCCACCAGCAGAGCCGGGGCTGGGAGATACGAGCAGTACTTC. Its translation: CATSRAGAGRYEQYF.

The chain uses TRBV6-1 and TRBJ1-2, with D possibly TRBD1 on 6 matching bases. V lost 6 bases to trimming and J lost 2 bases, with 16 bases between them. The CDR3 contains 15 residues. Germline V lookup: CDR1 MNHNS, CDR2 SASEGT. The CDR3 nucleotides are TGTGCCAGCAGCCCATACAGGGTATCGAACTATGGCTACACCTTC. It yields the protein CASSPYRVSNYGYTF.

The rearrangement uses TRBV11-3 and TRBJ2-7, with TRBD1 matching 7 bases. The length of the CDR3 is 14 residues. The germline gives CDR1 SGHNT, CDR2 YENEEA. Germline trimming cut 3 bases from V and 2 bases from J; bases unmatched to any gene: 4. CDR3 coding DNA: TGTGCCAGCAGCTTTCGACAGGGCCCCTACGAGCAGTACTTC. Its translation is CASSFRQGPYEQYF.

The DNA of the CDR3 is TGTGCCAGCAGCCCCCCCGGGACAGGGCTGGGTTCACCCCTCCACTTT. It specifies CASSPPGTGLGSPLHF. The gene calls are TRBV9 and TRBJ1-6; TRBD1 agrees at 9 bases. The CDR3 covers 16 residues. Trimming at V came to 4 bases and at J to 9 bases, leaving 11 bases not matched to a gene. Germline V gene sequence: CDR1 SGDLS, CDR2 YYNGEE.

The CDR3 sequence is CASSGSGTGANYGYTF. The CDR3 DNA follows: TGCGCCAGCAGCGGGTCCGGGACAGGGGCTAACTATGGCTACACCTTC. This chain connects TRBV5-1 to TRBJ1-2; 10 bases fit TRBD1. Germline V gives CDR1 SGHRS, CDR2 YFSETQ. This CDR3 contains 16 residues. J gave up 0 bases and V 4 bases, and 6 bases lay outside the gene matches. Based on the CDR3 plus reference TRBV5-1 and TRBJ1-2, the full variable domain is KAGVTQTPRYLIKTRGQQVTLSCSPISGHRSVSWYQQTPGQGLQFLFEYFSETQRNKGNFPGRFSGRQFSNSRSEMNVSTLELGDSALYLCASSGSGTGANYGYTFGSGTRLTVV.

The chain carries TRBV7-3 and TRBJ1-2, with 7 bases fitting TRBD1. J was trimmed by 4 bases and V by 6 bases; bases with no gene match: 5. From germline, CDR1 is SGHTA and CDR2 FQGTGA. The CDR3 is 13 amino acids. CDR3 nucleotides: TGTGCCAGCAGTCGGGACAGTTCCTATGGCTACACCTTC. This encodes CASSRDSSYGYTF. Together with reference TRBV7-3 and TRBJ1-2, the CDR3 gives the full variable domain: GAGVSQTPSNKVTEKGKYVELRCDPISGHTALYWYRQSLGQGPEFLIYFQGTGAADDSGLPNDRFFAVRPEGSVSTLKIQRTERGDSAVYLCASSRDSSYGYTFGSGTRLTVV.

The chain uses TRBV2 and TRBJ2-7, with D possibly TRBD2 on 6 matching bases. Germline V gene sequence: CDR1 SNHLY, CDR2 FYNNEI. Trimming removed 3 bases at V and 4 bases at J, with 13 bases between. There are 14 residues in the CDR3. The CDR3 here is CASSDGLSPYEQYF. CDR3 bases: TGTGCCAGCAGTGACGGACTATCACCTTACGAGCAGTACTTC.

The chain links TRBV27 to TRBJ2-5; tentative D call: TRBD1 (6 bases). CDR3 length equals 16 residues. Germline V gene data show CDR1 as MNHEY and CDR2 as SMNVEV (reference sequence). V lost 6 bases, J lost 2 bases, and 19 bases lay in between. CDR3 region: CASRIHFTGKQETQYF. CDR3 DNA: TGTGCCAGCAGAATACACTTTACAGGGAAGCAAGAGACCCAGTACTTC.

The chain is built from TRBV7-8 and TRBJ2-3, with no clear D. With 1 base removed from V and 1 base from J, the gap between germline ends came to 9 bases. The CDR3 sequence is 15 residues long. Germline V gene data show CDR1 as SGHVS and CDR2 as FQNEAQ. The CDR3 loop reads CASSLEGLGTDTQYF. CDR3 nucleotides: TGTGCCAGCAGCTTAGAAGGTCTGGGCACAGATACGCAGTATTTT.

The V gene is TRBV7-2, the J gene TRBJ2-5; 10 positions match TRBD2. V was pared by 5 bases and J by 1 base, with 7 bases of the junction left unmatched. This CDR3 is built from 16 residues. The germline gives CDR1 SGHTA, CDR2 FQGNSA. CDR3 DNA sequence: TGTGCCAGCAGCCGGGCCCGACTAGCGGGCCAAGAGACCCAGTACTTC. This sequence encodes CASSRARLAGQETQYF. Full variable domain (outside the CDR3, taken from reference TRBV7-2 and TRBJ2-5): GAGVSQSPSNKVTEKGKDVELRCDPISGHTALYWYRQSLGQGLEFLIYFQGNSAPDKSGLPSDRFSAERTGGSVSTLTIQRTQQEDSAVYLCASSRARLAGQETQYFGPGTRLLVL.

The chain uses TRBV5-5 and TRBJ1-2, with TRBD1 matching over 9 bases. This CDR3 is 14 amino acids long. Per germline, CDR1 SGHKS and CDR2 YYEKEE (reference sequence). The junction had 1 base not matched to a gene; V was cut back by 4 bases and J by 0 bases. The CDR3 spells CASSRTGANYGYTF. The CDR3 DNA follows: TGTGCCAGCAGCCGGACAGGGGCTAACTATGGCTACACCTTC.

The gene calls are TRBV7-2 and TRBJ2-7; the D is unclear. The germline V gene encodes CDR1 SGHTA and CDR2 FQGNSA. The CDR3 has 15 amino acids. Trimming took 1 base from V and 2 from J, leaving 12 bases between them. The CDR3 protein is CASSLVLGQAYEQYF. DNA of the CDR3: TGTGCCAGCAGCTTAGTCTTAGGTCAGGCCTACGAGCAGTACTTC.

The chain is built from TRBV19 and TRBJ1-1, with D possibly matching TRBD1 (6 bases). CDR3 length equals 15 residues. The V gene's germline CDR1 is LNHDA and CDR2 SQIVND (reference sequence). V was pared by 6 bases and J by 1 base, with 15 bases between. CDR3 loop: CASRWSGTPNTEAFF. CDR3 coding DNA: TGTGCCAGTAGATGGAGCGGGACACCGAACACTGAAGCTTTCTTT.

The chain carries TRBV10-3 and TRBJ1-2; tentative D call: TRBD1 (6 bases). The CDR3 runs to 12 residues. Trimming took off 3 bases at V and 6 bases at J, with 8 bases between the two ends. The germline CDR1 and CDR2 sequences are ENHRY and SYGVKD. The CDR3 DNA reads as TGTGCCATCAGTGAACAGGGCAATGGCTACACCTTC. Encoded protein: CAISEQGNGYTF.

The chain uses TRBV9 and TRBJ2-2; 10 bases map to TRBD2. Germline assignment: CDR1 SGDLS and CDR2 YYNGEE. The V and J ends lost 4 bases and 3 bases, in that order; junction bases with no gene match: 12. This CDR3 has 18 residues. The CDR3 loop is CASSLRTSGELDTGELFF. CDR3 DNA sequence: TGTGCCAGCAGCCTACGAACTAGCGGGGAGTTGGACACCGGGGAGCTGTTTTTT.

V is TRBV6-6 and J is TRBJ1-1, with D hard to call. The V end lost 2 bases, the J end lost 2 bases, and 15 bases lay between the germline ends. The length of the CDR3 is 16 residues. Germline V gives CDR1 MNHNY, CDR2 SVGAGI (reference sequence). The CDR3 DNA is TGTGCCAGCAGTTACCGTCGGGGAGAGGGTAACACTGAAGCTTTCTTT. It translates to CASSYRRGEGNTEAFF.

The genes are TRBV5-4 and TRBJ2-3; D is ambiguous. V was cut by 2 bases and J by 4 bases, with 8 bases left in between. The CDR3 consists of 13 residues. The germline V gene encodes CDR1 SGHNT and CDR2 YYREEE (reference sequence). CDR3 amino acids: CASSLQPPDTQYF. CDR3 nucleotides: TGTGCCAGCAGCTTACAACCCCCAGATACGCAGTATTTT.

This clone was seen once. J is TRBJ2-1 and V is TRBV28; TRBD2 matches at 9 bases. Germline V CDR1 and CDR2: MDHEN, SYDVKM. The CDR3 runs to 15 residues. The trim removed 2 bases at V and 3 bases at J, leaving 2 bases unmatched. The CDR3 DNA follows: TGTGCCAGCAGTTTAGCTAGCGGGGACTACAATGAGCAGTTCTTC. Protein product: CASSLASGDYNEQFF.

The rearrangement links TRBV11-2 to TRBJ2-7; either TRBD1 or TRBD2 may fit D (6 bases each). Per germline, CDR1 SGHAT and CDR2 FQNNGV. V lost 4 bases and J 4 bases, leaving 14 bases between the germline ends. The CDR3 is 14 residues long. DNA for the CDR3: TGTGCCAGCAGCTCGCTAGGGGGGTTTTACGAGCAGTACTTC. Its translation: CASSSLGGFYEQYF.

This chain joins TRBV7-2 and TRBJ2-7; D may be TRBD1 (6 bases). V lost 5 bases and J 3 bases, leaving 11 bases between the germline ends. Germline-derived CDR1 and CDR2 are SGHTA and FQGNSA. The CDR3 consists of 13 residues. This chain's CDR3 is CASSPDSFYEQYF. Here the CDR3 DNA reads TGTGCCAGCAGCCCGGACAGTTTCTACGAGCAGTACTTC.

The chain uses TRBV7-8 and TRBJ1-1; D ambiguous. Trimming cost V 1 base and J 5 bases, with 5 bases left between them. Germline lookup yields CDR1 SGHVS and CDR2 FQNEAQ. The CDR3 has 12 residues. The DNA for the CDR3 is TGTGCCAGCAGCTTAGGCTTGACTGAAGCTTTCTTT. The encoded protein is CASSLGLTEAFF.

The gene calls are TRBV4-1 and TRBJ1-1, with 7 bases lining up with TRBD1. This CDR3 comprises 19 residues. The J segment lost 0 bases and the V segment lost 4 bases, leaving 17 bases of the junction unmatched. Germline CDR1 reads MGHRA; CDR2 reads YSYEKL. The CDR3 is CASSRHRGLDSYMNTEAFF. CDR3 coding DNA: TGCGCCAGCAGCCGACACAGGGGACTGGACTCCTACATGAACACTGAAGCTTTCTTT.

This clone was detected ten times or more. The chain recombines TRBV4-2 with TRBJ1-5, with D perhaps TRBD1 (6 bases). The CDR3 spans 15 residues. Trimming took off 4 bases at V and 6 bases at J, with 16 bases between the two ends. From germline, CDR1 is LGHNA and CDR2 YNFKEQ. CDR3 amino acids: CASSRTGLDGQPQHF. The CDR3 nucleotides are TGTGCCAGCAGCCGTACAGGGTTAGATGGTCAGCCCCAGCATTTT.